This record looks at one T cell receptor (beta chain) sequence and its context. The antigen is not known. Repertoires were generated with immunoSEQ multiplex PCR, while TCRdb's copy carries only in-frame clones and drops some. The sample holds tens of thousands of clones, approximately 90% seen once. This sample stems from a study of cytomegalovirus exposure and HLA in healthy donors. The V and J ends lost 3 bases and 5 bases, in that order; junction bases with no gene match: 7. The V gene's germline CDR1 is LNHDA and CDR2 SQIVND (reference sequence). The CDR3 contains 16 residues. Findings and limits, study-wide: The study designated roughly 150 TCR beta chains cytomegalovirus-associated. Specificity of a few CMV-associated chains for CMV antigens was verified in vitro.

This receptor was obtained from a young man in good health and CMV-seronegative. Sequencing used PBMCs. The genes are TRBV19 and TRBJ2-2; 9 bases match TRBD1. The CDR3 loop is CASSMDDRGWTGELFF. The CDR3 DNA reads as TGTGCCAGTAGTATGGATGACAGGGGGTGGACCGGGGAGCTGTTTTTT.